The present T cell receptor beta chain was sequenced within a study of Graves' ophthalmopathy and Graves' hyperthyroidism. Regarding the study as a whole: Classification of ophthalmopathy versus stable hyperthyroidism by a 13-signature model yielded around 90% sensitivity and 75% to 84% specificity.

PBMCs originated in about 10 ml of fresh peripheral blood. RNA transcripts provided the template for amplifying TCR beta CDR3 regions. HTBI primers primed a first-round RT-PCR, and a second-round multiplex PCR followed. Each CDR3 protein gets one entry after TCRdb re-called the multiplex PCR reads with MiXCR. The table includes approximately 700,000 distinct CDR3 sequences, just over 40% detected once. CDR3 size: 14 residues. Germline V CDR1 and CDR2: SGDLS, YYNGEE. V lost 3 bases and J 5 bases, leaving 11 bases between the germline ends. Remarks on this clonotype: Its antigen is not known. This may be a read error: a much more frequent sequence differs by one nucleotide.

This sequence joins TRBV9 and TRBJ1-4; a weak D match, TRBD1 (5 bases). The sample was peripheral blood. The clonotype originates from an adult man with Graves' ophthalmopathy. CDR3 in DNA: TGTGCCAGCAGCGCCGGGACCTGGAATGAAAAACTGTTTTTT. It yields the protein CASSAGTWNEKLFF.